The rows below give T cell receptor beta chains drawn from one sample of a study of cytomegalovirus exposure and HLA in healthy donors. Only in-frame clones appear in the TCRdb table, and some are missing; sequencing was by immunoSEQ multiplex PCR. The data contain more than 250,000 clones, around 91% of them singletons. Sample: PBMCs. The receptors derive from a woman aged 25 to 39 in good health and CMV-seronegative. Each CDR3 is given with its conserved first and last residue. The D gene is left open where the match is weak. Clone size is not always given. Where it is, it says once, few, many or a class for expanded clones.

V gene: TRBV11-1; D gene: TRBD1; J gene: TRBJ1-1; clone size: once; CDR3 protein: CASSLTGFGGTEAFF; CDR3 DNA: TGTGCCAGCAGCTTGACAGGGTTTGGTGGTACTGAAGCTTTCTTT
V gene: TRBV18; D gene: -; J gene: TRBJ2-3; clone size: -; CDR3 protein: CASSPPGVVGTDTQYF; CDR3 DNA: TGTGCCAGCTCACCTCCCGGGGTTGTCGGCACAGATACGCAGTATTTT
V gene: TRBV9; D gene: TRBD2; J gene: TRBJ2-7; clone size: -; CDR3 protein: CASSVRSGDLGEQYF; CDR3 DNA: TGTGCCAGCAGCGTCAGAAGCGGGGACCTCGGTGAGCAGTACTTC
V gene: TRBV7-8; D gene: -; J gene: TRBJ2-3; clone size: once; CDR3 protein: CASSLGDSFRPQYF; CDR3 DNA: TGTGCCAGCAGCTTAGGGGACTCCTTTCGTCCGCAGTATTTT
V gene: TRBV5-1; D gene: TRBD1; J gene: TRBJ1-3; clone size: -; CDR3 protein: CASSLRQGSGNTIYF; CDR3 DNA: TGCGCCAGCAGCCTACGACAGGGCTCTGGAAACACCATATATTTT
V gene: TRBV28; D gene: -; J gene: TRBJ1-3; clone size: -; CDR3 protein: CASSPERSSGNTIYF; CDR3 DNA: TGTGCCAGCAGTCCTGAGCGGAGCTCTGGAAACACCATATATTTT
V gene: TRBV28; D gene: -; J gene: TRBJ1-4; clone size: -; CDR3 protein: CASRPTIPNEKLFF; CDR3 DNA: TGTGCCAGCCGGCCAACGATCCCTAATGAAAAACTGTTTTTT
V gene: TRBV7-9; D gene: -; J gene: TRBJ1-4; clone size: -; CDR3 protein: CASSPRAPGEKLFF; CDR3 DNA: TGTGCCAGCAGCCCCCGGGCGCCTGGTGAAAAACTGTTTTTT
V gene: TRBV5-5; D gene: -; J gene: TRBJ2-7; clone size: once; CDR3 protein: CASSLGQSNYEQYF; CDR3 DNA: TGTGCCAGCAGCTTGGGACAGTCAAACTACGAGCAGTACTTC
V gene: TRBV5-1; D gene: -; J gene: TRBJ1-5; clone size: -; CDR3 protein: CASSLAFDQPQHF; CDR3 DNA: TGCGCCAGCAGCTTGGCATTCGATCAGCCCCAGCATTTT
V gene: TRBV6-6; D gene: TRBD1; J gene: TRBJ1-2; clone size: -; CDR3 protein: CATLEPGGYGYTF; CDR3 DNA: TGTGCCACCCTAGAACCAGGGGGATACGGCTACACCTTC
V gene: TRBV4-3; D gene: TRBD2; J gene: TRBJ2-7; clone size: -; CDR3 protein: CASSLIAGAAYEQYF; CDR3 DNA: TGCGCCAGCAGCCTTATAGCGGGGGCCGCTTACGAGCAGTACTTC
V gene: TRBV19; D gene: -; J gene: TRBJ2-3; clone size: -; CDR3 protein: CASGGGTGQYF; CDR3 DNA: TGTGCCAGCGGGGGGGGGACAGGGCAGTATTTT
V gene: TRBV28; D gene: TRBD2; J gene: TRBJ2-7; clone size: once; CDR3 protein: CASITGTSGRSYEQYF; CDR3 DNA: TGTGCCAGCATCACGGGTACTAGCGGGAGGTCCTACGAGCAGTACTTC
V gene: TRBV5-6; D gene: TRBD2; J gene: TRBJ2-7; clone size: -; CDR3 protein: CASSPPGTSGITYEQYF; CDR3 DNA: TGTGCCAGCAGCCCCCCGGGGACTAGCGGGATTACCTACGAGCAGTACTTC
V gene: TRBV18; D gene: -; J gene: TRBJ2-7; clone size: -; CDR3 protein: CASSTTYRDANEQYF; CDR3 DNA: TGTGCCAGCTCAACTACGTACAGGGACGCCAACGAGCAGTACTTC
V gene: TRBV9; D gene: -; J gene: TRBJ2-1; clone size: -; CDR3 protein: CASSHGARRAIYEQFF; CDR3 DNA: TGTGCCAGCAGCCATGGGGCTAGGAGGGCCATATATGAGCAGTTCTTC
V gene: TRBV7-9; D gene: TRBD1; J gene: TRBJ2-4; clone size: -; CDR3 protein: CASSSHFDAWDRNIQYF; CDR3 DNA: TGTGCCAGCAGCTCCCACTTCGATGCCTGGGACAGAAACATTCAGTACTTC
V gene: TRBV5-1; D gene: TRBD1; J gene: TRBJ2-7; clone size: -; CDR3 protein: CASSSNRGETYEQYF; CDR3 DNA: TGCGCCAGCAGCTCGAACAGGGGCGAAACCTACGAGCAGTACTTC
V gene: TRBV9; D gene: -; J gene: TRBJ2-2; clone size: -; CDR3 protein: CASSVVSDTGELFF; CDR3 DNA: TGTGCCAGCAGCGTAGTTTCCGACACCGGGGAGCTGTTTTTT
V gene: TRBV19; D gene: -; J gene: TRBJ2-1; clone size: -; CDR3 protein: CASNLLGGTTNEQFF; CDR3 DNA: TGTGCCAGTAATCTTTTGGGGGGAACTACTAATGAGCAGTTCTTC
V gene: TRBV2; D gene: -; J gene: TRBJ1-2; clone size: -; CDR3 protein: CASSEQGNYGYTF; CDR3 DNA: TGTGCCAGCAGTGAGCAGGGGAACTATGGCTACACCTTC
V gene: TRBV30; D gene: TRBD1; J gene: TRBJ1-2; clone size: -; CDR3 protein: CAWSVTGEGYGYTF; CDR3 DNA: TGTGCCTGGAGTGTTACAGGGGAAGGCTATGGCTACACCTTC
V gene: TRBV6-6; D gene: -; J gene: TRBJ1-3; clone size: once; CDR3 protein: CASKESSGNTIYF; CDR3 DNA: TGTGCCAGCAAAGAAAGCTCTGGAAACACCATATATTTT
V gene: TRBV18; D gene: TRBD1; J gene: TRBJ2-3; clone size: -; CDR3 protein: CASSLGTGPDTQYF; CDR3 DNA: TGTGCCAGCTCCCTAGGGACAGGGCCAGATACGCAGTATTTT
V gene: TRBV10-3; D gene: TRBD2; J gene: TRBJ2-5; clone size: -; CDR3 protein: CAISESEAGAWVETQYF; CDR3 DNA: TGTGCCATCAGTGAGTCCGAGGCGGGAGCATGGGTTGAGACCCAGTACTTC
V gene: TRBV4-2; D gene: -; J gene: TRBJ1-1; clone size: -; CDR3 protein: CASSQTSRENTEAFF; CDR3 DNA: TGTGCCAGCAGCCAAACAAGCCGGGAAAACACTGAAGCTTTCTTT
V gene: TRBV27; D gene: TRBD1; J gene: TRBJ2-5; clone size: -; CDR3 protein: CASSFGFQGAQETQYF; CDR3 DNA: TGTGCCAGCAGTTTTGGCTTTCAGGGGGCCCAAGAGACCCAGTACTTC
V gene: TRBV2; D gene: TRBD2; J gene: TRBJ2-7; clone size: -; CDR3 protein: CASSGTSGTYEQYF; CDR3 DNA: TGTGCCAGCAGCGGGACTAGCGGAACATACGAGCAGTACTTC
V gene: TRBV4-1; D gene: -; J gene: TRBJ1-5; clone size: -; CDR3 protein: CASSQEAGGNQPQHF; CDR3 DNA: TGCGCCAGCAGCCAAGAGGCAGGCGGCAATCAGCCCCAGCATTTT
V gene: TRBV19; D gene: TRBD1; J gene: TRBJ2-5; clone size: -; CDR3 protein: CASSTLEQGSGETQYF; CDR3 DNA: TGTGCCAGTAGTACCCTCGAACAGGGGTCAGGGGAGACCCAGTACTTC
V gene: TRBV10-2; D gene: TRBD2; J gene: TRBJ2-7; clone size: -; CDR3 protein: CASSETSVSYEQYF; CDR3 DNA: TGCGCCAGCAGTGAGACTAGCGTCTCCTACGAGCAGTACTTC
V gene: TRBV27; D gene: TRBD2; J gene: TRBJ2-3; clone size: -; CDR3 protein: CASRSIAGGRDTQYF; CDR3 DNA: TGTGCCAGCAGGTCGATAGCGGGAGGTCGAGATACGCAGTATTTT
V gene: TRBV19; D gene: -; J gene: TRBJ2-3; clone size: -; CDR3 protein: CASSISAGTTDTQYF; CDR3 DNA: TGTGCCAGTAGTATTTCAGCGGGTACCACAGATACGCAGTATTTT
V gene: TRBV5-4; D gene: -; J gene: TRBJ1-1; clone size: few; CDR3 protein: CASSLWGNTEAFF; CDR3 DNA: TGTGCCAGCAGCTTGTGGGGGAACACTGAAGCTTTCTTT
V gene: TRBV27; D gene: TRBD2; J gene: TRBJ2-2; clone size: -; CDR3 protein: CASSTRTSGRAHNTGELFF; CDR3 DNA: TGTGCCAGCAGTACCCGGACTAGCGGGAGGGCCCACAACACCGGGGAGCTGTTTTTT
V gene: TRBV5-1; D gene: -; J gene: TRBJ2-7; clone size: -; CDR3 protein: CASSLDDPSEQYF; CDR3 DNA: TGCGCCAGCAGCTTGGATGACCCGTCCGAGCAGTACTTC
V gene: TRBV27; D gene: TRBD2; J gene: TRBJ2-1; clone size: -; CDR3 protein: CASTFSREAISYNEQFF; CDR3 DNA: TGTGCCAGCACCTTCAGTCGGGAGGCCATCTCCTACAATGAGCAGTTCTTC
V gene: TRBV5-5; D gene: TRBD1; J gene: TRBJ1-1; clone size: -; CDR3 protein: CASSLGTGPEAFF; CDR3 DNA: TGTGCCAGCAGCCTCGGGACAGGCCCTGAAGCTTTCTTT
V gene: TRBV7-9; D gene: TRBD2; J gene: TRBJ2-4; clone size: -; CDR3 protein: CASSPTSGRPRGKNIQYF; CDR3 DNA: TGTGCCAGCAGCCCGACTAGCGGGAGACCCCGGGGCAAAAACATTCAGTACTTC
V gene: TRBV6-1; D gene: TRBD1; J gene: TRBJ2-1; clone size: -; CDR3 protein: CASRLRDRGVNEQFF; CDR3 DNA: TGTGCCAGCAGACTCCGGGACAGGGGTGTCAATGAGCAGTTCTTC
V gene: TRBV5-1; D gene: TRBD1; J gene: TRBJ2-7; clone size: -; CDR3 protein: CASSLGQGFYEQYF; CDR3 DNA: TGCGCCAGCAGCTTGGGACAGGGGTTCTACGAGCAGTACTTC
V gene: TRBV15; D gene: TRBD2; J gene: TRBJ2-7; clone size: -; CDR3 protein: CATSRSGLGGLAGGTHYEQYF; CDR3 DNA: TGTGCCACCAGCAGATCTGGACTTGGGGGACTAGCGGGAGGGACCCACTACGAGCAGTACTTC
V gene: TRBV25-1; D gene: -; J gene: TRBJ2-5; clone size: -; CDR3 protein: CASSEYRKRSQETQYF; CDR3 DNA: TGTGCCAGCAGTGAATATCGTAAGCGGTCCCAAGAGACCCAGTACTTC
V gene: TRBV4-3; D gene: TRBD2; J gene: TRBJ2-3; clone size: -; CDR3 protein: CASSQMTSGTLTDTQYF; CDR3 DNA: TGCGCCAGCAGCCAAATGACTAGCGGGACTTTAACAGATACGCAGTATTTT
V gene: TRBV7-2; D gene: TRBD2; J gene: TRBJ2-1; clone size: -; CDR3 protein: CASSSLTSGHYNEQFF; CDR3 DNA: TGTGCCAGCAGCTCCTTGACTAGCGGTCATTACAATGAGCAGTTCTTC
V gene: TRBV6-5; D gene: -; J gene: TRBJ1-1; clone size: -; CDR3 protein: CASSYSDSNEAFF; CDR3 DNA: TGTGCCAGCAGTTACTCCGACTCCAATGAAGCTTTCTTT
V gene: TRBV28; D gene: TRBD2; J gene: TRBJ2-7; clone size: once; CDR3 protein: CASSLPSGSYEQYF; CDR3 DNA: TGTGCCAGCAGCCTCCCTAGCGGGAGCTACGAGCAGTACTTC
V gene: TRBV28; D gene: -; J gene: TRBJ2-4; clone size: -; CDR3 protein: CASKDGREAKNIQYF; CDR3 DNA: TGTGCCAGCAAGGATGGGCGAGAAGCCAAAAACATTCAGTACTTC
V gene: TRBV19; D gene: -; J gene: TRBJ2-2; clone size: -; CDR3 protein: CASSIGPSTGELFF; CDR3 DNA: TGTGCCAGTAGTATAGGGCCCAGCACCGGGGAGCTGTTTTTT
V gene: TRBV6-1; D gene: -; J gene: TRBJ2-7; clone size: -; CDR3 protein: CAIRDSFNYEEYF; CDR3 DNA: TGTGCCATCCGAGACAGCTTCAATTATGAGGAGTACTTC
V gene: TRBV6-5; D gene: TRBD2; J gene: TRBJ2-3; clone size: -; CDR3 protein: CASRSGTADTQYF; CDR3 DNA: TGTGCCAGCAGAAGCGGGACGGCAGATACGCAGTATTTT
V gene: TRBV27; D gene: -; J gene: TRBJ2-1; clone size: -; CDR3 protein: CASSLTKNEQFF; CDR3 DNA: TGTGCCAGCAGCCTAACTAAGAATGAGCAGTTCTTC
V gene: TRBV11-2; D gene: TRBD2; J gene: TRBJ2-7; clone size: -; CDR3 protein: CASSLGGGPQYEQYF; CDR3 DNA: TGTGCCAGCAGCTTAGGGGGAGGGCCTCAGTACGAGCAGTACTTC
V gene: TRBV18; D gene: -; J gene: TRBJ2-2; clone size: -; CDR3 protein: CASSPPGPRTGELFF; CDR3 DNA: TGTGCCAGCTCACCCCCCGGGCCCCGGACCGGGGAGCTGTTTTTT